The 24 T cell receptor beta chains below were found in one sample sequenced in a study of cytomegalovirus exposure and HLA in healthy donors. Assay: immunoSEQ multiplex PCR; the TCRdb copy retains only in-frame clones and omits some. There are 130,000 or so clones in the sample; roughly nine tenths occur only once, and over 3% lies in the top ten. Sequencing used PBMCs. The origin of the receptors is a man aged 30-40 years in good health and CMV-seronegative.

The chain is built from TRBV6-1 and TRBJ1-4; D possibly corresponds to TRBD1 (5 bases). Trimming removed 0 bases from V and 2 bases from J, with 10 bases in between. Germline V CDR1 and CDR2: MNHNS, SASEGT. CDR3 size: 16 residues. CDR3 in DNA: TGTGCCAGCAGTGAAGCCCGGGACTTTACTAATGAAAAACTGTTTTTT. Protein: CASSEARDFTNEKLFF.

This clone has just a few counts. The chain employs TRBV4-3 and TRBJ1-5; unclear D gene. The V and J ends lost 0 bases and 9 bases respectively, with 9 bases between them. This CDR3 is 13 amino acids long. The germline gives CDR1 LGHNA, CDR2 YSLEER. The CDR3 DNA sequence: TGCGCCAGCAGCCAAGATCGGGGTCTGCCCCAGCATTTT. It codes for CASSQDRGLPQHF.

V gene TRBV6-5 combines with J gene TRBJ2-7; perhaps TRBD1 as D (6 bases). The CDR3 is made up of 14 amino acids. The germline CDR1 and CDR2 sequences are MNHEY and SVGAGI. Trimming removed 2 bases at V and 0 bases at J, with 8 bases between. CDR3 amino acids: CASSYRGTSYEQYF. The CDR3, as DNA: TGTGCCAGCAGTTACAGGGGGACCTCCTACGAGCAGTACTTC.

Written as DNA, the CDR3 is TGTGCCAGCAGTGGGGGGGGAGGCATTCAGTACTTC. Residues: CASSGGGGIQYF. The rearrangement uses TRBV2 and TRBJ2-4, with 7 bases lining up with TRBD2. The CDR3 sequence is 12 residues long. Looked up from germline, CDR1 is SNHLY and CDR2 is FYNNEI. V lost 4 bases and J lost 9; bases outside the gene matches: 3.

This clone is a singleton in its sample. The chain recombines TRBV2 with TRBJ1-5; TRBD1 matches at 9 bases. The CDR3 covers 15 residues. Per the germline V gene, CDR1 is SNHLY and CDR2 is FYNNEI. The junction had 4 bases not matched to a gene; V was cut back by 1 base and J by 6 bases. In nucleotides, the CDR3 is TGTGCCAGCAGTGAAGAGGGACAGGGCAGTCAGCCCCAGCATTTT. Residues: CASSEEGQGSQPQHF.

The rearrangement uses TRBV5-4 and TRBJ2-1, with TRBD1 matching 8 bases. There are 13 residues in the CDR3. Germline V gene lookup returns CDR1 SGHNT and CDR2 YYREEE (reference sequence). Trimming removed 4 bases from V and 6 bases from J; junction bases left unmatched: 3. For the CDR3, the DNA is TGTGCCAGCAGCGCGGACAGGGTCAATGAGCAGTTCTTC. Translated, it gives CASSADRVNEQFF.

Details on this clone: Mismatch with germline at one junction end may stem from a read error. The CDR3 region is CASSLNRAVSSF. CDR3 DNA sequence: TGTGCCAGCAGTTTGAACAGGGCGGTATCATCTTTC. The V call is TRBV28, the J call TRBJ1-2; a weak D match, TRBD1 (6 bases). CDR1 MDHEN and CDR2 SYDVKM come from the germline V gene. This CDR3 contains 12 residues.

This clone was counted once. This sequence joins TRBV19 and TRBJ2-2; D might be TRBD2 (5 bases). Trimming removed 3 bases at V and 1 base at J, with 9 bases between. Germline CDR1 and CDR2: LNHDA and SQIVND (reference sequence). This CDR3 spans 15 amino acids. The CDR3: CASSIPGKNTGELFF. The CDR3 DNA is TGTGCCAGTAGTATCCCGGGGAAGAACACCGGGGAGCTGTTTTTT.

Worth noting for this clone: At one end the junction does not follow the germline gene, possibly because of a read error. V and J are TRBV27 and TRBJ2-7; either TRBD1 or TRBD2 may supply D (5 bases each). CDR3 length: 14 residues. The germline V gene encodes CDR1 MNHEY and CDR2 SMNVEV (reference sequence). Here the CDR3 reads CASSGHRSSYEQYF. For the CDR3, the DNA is TGCGCCAGCAGCGGACACAGGAGCTCCTACGAGCAGTACTTC.

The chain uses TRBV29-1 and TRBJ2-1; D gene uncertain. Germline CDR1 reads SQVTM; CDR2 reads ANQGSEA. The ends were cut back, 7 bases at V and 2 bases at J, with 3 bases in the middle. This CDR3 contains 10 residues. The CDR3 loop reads CSAAYNEQFF. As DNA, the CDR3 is TGCAGCGCGGCCTACAATGAGCAGTTCTTC.

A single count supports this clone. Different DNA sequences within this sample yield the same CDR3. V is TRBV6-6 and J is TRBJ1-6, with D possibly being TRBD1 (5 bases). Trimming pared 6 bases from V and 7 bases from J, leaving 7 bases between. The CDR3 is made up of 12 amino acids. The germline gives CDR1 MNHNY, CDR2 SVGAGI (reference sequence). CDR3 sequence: CASRPGNSPLHF. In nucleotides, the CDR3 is TGTGCCAGCAGACCAGGGAATTCACCCCTCCACTTT.

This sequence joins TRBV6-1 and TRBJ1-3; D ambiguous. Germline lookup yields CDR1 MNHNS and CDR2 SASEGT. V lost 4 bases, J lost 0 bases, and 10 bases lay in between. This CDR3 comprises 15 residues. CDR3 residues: CASSAQFSSGNTIYF. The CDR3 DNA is TGTGCCAGCAGTGCCCAATTTAGCTCTGGAAACACCATATATTTT.

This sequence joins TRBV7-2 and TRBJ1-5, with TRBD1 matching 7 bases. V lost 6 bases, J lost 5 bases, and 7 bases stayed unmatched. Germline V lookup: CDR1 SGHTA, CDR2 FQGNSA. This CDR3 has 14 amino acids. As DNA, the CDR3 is TGTGCCAGCAGTACAGGGGATGGGGATCAGCCCCAGCATTTT. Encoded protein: CASSTGDGDQPQHF.

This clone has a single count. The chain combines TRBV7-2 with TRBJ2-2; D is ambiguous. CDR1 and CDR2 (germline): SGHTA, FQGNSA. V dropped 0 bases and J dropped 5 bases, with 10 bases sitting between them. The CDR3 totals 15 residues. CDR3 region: CASSLAPARTGELFF. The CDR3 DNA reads TGTGCCAGCAGCTTAGCGCCAGCTAGGACCGGGGAGCTGTTTTTT.

This CDR3 is CASSPTGNQPQHF. DNA for the CDR3: TGTGCCAGCAGCCCAACGGGCAATCAGCCCCAGCATTTT. This rearrangement joins TRBV9 to TRBJ1-5; D call uncertain. The CDR3 loop spans 13 amino acids. The V gene's germline CDR1 is SGDLS and CDR2 YYNGEE. Trimming took off 4 bases at V and 2 bases at J, with 7 bases between the two ends.

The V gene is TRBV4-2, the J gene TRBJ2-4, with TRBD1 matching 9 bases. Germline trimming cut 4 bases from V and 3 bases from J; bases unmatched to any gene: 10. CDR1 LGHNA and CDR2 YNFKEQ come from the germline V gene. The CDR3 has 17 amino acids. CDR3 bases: TGTGCCAGCAGCCGGACAGGGGTCGATTCGGACAAAAACATTCAGTACTTC. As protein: CASSRTGVDSDKNIQYF.

CDR3 region: CASSSPRDRGSYGYTF. The CDR3 nucleotides read TGTGCCAGCAGTTCCCCCCGGGACAGGGGGTCCTATGGCTACACCTTC. The genes are TRBV28 and TRBJ1-2; TRBD1 aligns across 11 bases. With V trimmed by 4 bases and J by 4 bases, 8 bases remained unmatched. Germline assignment: CDR1 MDHEN and CDR2 SYDVKM. The CDR3 spans 16 residues.

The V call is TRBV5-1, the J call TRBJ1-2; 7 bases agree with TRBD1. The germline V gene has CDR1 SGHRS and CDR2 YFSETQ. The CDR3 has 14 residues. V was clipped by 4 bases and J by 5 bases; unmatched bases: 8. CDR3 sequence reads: CASSRGGAEYGYTF. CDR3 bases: TGCGCCAGCAGCAGAGGGGGCGCGGAATATGGCTACACCTTC.

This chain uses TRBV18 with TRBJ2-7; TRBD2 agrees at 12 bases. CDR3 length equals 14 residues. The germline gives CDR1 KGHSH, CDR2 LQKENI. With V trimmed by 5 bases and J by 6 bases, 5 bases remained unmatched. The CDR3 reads CASSRLAGVAEQYF. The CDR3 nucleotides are TGTGCCAGCTCAAGACTAGCGGGGGTAGCCGAGCAGTACTTC.

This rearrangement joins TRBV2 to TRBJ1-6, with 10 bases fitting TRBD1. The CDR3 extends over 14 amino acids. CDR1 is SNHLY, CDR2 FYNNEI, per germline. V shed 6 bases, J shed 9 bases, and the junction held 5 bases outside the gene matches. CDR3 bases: TGTGCCAGCAGGTCGACAGGGGGCCTTTCACCCCTCCACTTT. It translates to CASRSTGGLSPLHF.

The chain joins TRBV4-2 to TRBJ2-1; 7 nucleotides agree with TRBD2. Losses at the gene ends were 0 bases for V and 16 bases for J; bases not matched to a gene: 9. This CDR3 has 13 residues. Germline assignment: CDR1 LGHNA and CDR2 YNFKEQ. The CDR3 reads CASSQEGTGTTFF. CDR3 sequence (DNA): TGTGCCAGCAGCCAAGAAGGGACCGGGACTACTTTCTTC.

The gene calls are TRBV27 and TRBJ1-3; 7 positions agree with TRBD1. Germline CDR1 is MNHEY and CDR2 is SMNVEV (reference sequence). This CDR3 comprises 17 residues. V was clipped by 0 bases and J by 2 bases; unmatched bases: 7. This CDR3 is CASSLSRQGPAGNTIYF. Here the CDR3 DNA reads TGTGCCAGCAGTTTATCGCGACAGGGTCCCGCTGGAAACACCATATATTTT.

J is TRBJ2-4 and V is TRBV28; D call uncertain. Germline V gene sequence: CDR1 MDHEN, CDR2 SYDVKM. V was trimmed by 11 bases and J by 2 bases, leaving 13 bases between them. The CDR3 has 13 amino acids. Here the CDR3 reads CAAGGVPKNIQYF. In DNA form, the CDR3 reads TGTGCCGCCGGCGGAGTTCCCAAAAACATTCAGTACTTC.

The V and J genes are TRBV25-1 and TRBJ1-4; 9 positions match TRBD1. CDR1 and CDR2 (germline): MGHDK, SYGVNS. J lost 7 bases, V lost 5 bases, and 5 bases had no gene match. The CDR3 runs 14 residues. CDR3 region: CASSPGTGIEKLFF. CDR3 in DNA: TGTGCCAGCAGTCCCGGGACAGGGATTGAAAAACTGTTTTTT.